A selection of T cell receptor beta chains follows, all from one sample in a study of CD8 T cells in Susac syndrome. TCRdb reprocessed the immunoSEQ multiplex PCR reads with MiXCR, giving one entry per CDR3 protein. The sample has 170,000 or so distinct CDR3 sequences, around 96% seen once; the top ten hold around 0.16%. Source material: CD8+ T cells from PBMCs. The receptors were sampled from a human donor with multiple sclerosis. CDR3s include the opening cysteine and the closing phenylalanine or tryptophan. D genes are given only for firm matches. Expanded clones get a size class; other rows say once, few or many, or leave the size out.

TRBJ2-5,-,TRBV28,TRBD1,CASSRNDQGVRETQYF,TGTGCCAGCAGCCGTAACGACCAGGGGGTTCGGGAGACCCAGTACTTC
TRBJ2-1,-,TRBV11-2,TRBD2,CASSFGLAGSNEQFF,TGTGCCAGCAGCTTCGGACTAGCGGGATCCAATGAGCAGTTCTTC
TRBJ2-1,-,TRBV9,TRBD1,CASSVDRVSYNEQFF,TGTGCCAGCAGCGTGGACAGGGTCTCCTACAATGAGCAGTTCTTC
TRBJ2-2,-,TRBV15,-,CATSHNSNTGELFF,TGTGCCACCAGCCATAATTCGAACACCGGGGAGCTGTTTTTT
TRBJ1-1,-,TRBV27,-,CASRLGAEAFF,TGTGCCAGTCGGTTGGGGGCTGAAGCTTTCTTT
TRBJ1-3,once,TRBV3-1,TRBD1,CASSPEVGTGYTIYF,TGTGCCAGCAGCCCGGAGGTCGGGACAGGCTACACCATATATTTT
TRBJ2-1,-,TRBV20-1,-,CSARDRDQHSYNEQFF,TGCAGTGCTAGAGATCGGGACCAACATTCCTACAATGAGCAGTTCTTC
TRBJ2-5,-,TRBV27,TRBD1,CASSDGQGWETQYF,TGTGCCAGCAGTGACGGACAGGGCTGGGAGACCCAGTACTTC
TRBJ2-6,-,TRBV28,-,CATISGANVLTF,TGTGCCACCATCTCTGGGGCCAACGTCCTGACTTTC
TRBJ2-3,-,TRBV9,TRBD2,CASSVGGTDTQYF,TGTGCCAGCAGCGTGGGAGGGACAGATACGCAGTATTTT
TRBJ2-1,-,TRBV11-2,-,CASSLGSSVRSQYSYNEQFF,TGTGCCAGCAGCTTAGGTAGCTCGGTGCGATCGCAATACTCCTACAATGAGCAGTTCTTC
TRBJ2-1,once,TRBV6-5,-,CASSYLGDEQFF,TGTGCCAGCAGTTACTTAGGAGATGAGCAGTTCTTC
TRBJ2-5,-,TRBV15,TRBD2,CATSRARTWALAGRQETQYF,TGTGCCACCAGCAGAGCCAGAACCTGGGCTCTAGCGGGGCGACAAGAGACCCAGTACTTC
TRBJ1-2,-,TRBV29-1,TRBD1,CSVHSGGAYGYTF,TGCAGCGTCCACTCAGGGGGCGCCTATGGCTACACCTTC
TRBJ1-1,-,TRBV7-3,TRBD1,CASSSEGQGGENTEAFF,TGTGCCAGCAGCTCAGAGGGACAGGGCGGGGAGAACACTGAAGCTTTCTTT
TRBJ2-7,-,TRBV20-1,TRBD2,CSASTGTMYEQYF,TGCAGTGCCTCCACCGGGACTATGTACGAGCAGTACTTC
TRBJ2-1,-,TRBV27,-,CASSPDPTGPISYNEQFF,TGTGCCAGCAGCCCTGATCCGACAGGTCCCATCTCCTACAATGAGCAGTTCTTC
TRBJ2-7,-,TRBV27,-,CASSLLGGGEQYF,TGTGCCAGCAGTTTGCTGGGCGGCGGCGAGCAGTACTTC
TRBJ2-3,once,TRBV11-2,-,CASSFHPQGFGRTDTQYF,TGTGCCAGCAGCTTTCACCCTCAGGGGTTTGGTCGGACAGATACGCAGTATTTT
TRBJ2-1,-,TRBV30,TRBD2,CAWSETSDEQFF,TGTGCCTGGAGTGAGACTAGCGATGAGCAGTTCTTC
TRBJ2-2,-,TRBV3-1,-,CASSPRDYNTGELFF,TGTGCCAGCAGCCCCCGTGACTACAACACCGGGGAGCTGTTTTTT
TRBJ2-1,-,TRBV7-8,-,CASSLVAVEQFF,TGTGCCAGCAGCTTGGTAGCTGTTGAGCAGTTCTTC
TRBJ1-2,-,TRBV3-1,TRBD1,CASSDFRDSYGYTF,TGTGCCAGCAGCGATTTTCGGGACAGCTATGGCTACACCTTC
TRBJ2-7,-,TRBV28,TRBD2,CASSFHGGLAGSYEQYF,TGTGCCAGCAGTTTCCACGGCGGGCTAGCGGGATCCTACGAGCAGTACTTC
TRBJ2-5,-,TRBV7-8,-,CASSFYHTGGKTQYF,TGTGCCAGCAGCTTTTACCATACAGGAGGAAAGACCCAGTACTTC
TRBJ2-2,-,TRBV28,-,CASSFSGTGELFF,TGTGCCAGCAGTTTCTCGGGCACCGGGGAGCTGTTTTTT
TRBJ2-7,-,TRBV18,-,CASSRPHYEQYF,TGTGCCAGCTCACGACCGCACTACGAGCAGTACTTC
TRBJ2-1,once,TRBV27,TRBD2,CASSLPARGGTYNEQFF,TGTGCCAGCAGTTTACCCGCTCGGGGGGGAACCTACAATGAGCAGTTCTTC
TRBJ2-5,-,TRBV13,TRBD2,CASSLGASGGVETQYF,TGTGCCAGCAGCTTAGGGGCTAGCGGAGGGGTGGAGACCCAGTACTTC
TRBJ1-2,-,TRBV11-2,TRBD1,CASSLGQGNRGGYTF,TGTGCCAGCAGCTTAGGACAGGGAAATCGAGGTGGCTACACCTTC
TRBJ2-3,-,TRBV27,-,CASRGKGAIDTQYF,TGTGCCAGCAGGGGTAAGGGCGCGATAGATACGCAGTATTTT
TRBJ2-5,-,TRBV7-9,-,CASSFSSSQETQYF,TGTGCCAGCAGCTTTTCATCCAGTCAAGAGACCCAGTACTTC
TRBJ1-2,-,TRBV29-1,-,CSVIFTGRNYGYTF,TGCAGCGTTATTTTTACAGGGCGCAACTATGGCTACACCTTC
TRBJ2-3,-,TRBV9,TRBD1,CASSAGTGLPDTQYF,TGTGCCAGCAGCGCCGGGACAGGATTACCAGATACGCAGTATTTT
TRBJ1-2,-,TRBV3-1,-,CASSQKSGTWIYGYTF,TGTGCCAGCAGCCAAAAATCCGGGACATGGATTTATGGCTACACCTTC
TRBJ2-7,-,TRBV7-9,-,CASSTNKRSQDYEQYF,TGTGCCAGCAGCACGAACAAAAGGAGCCAGGACTACGAGCAGTACTTC
TRBJ2-1,-,TRBV5-1,TRBD2,CASSNLAGGIYNEQFF,TGCGCCAGCAGCAACCTAGCGGGAGGTATCTACAATGAGCAGTTCTTC
TRBJ1-2,-,TRBV4-1,TRBD1,CASSQERRLGTGAYGYTF,TGCGCCAGCAGCCAAGAAAGAAGGTTGGGGACAGGGGCCTATGGCTACACCTTC
TRBJ2-6,-,TRBV3-1,-,CASSPTVTSGANVLTF,TGTGCCAGCAGCCCGACAGTGACCTCTGGGGCCAACGTCCTGACTTTC
TRBJ1-1,-,TRBV12-3/TRBV12-4,-,CATQYGEAFF,TGTGCCACCCAGTATGGTGAAGCTTTCTTT
TRBJ2-7,-,TRBV5-6,-,CASSFNDYEQYF,TGTGCCAGCAGCTTCAATGACTACGAGCAGTACTTC
TRBJ2-7,-,TRBV20-1,-,CSARERDNRYEQYF,TGCAGTGCTAGAGAACGGGACAACCGCTACGAGCAGTACTTC
TRBJ1-1,-,TRBV5-4,-,CASSFSAETEAFF,TGTGCCAGCAGCTTTTCGGCGGAGACTGAAGCTTTCTTT
TRBJ1-1,-,TRBV27,-,CASSTWDMNTEAFF,TGTGCCAGCAGTACATGGGACATGAACACTGAAGCTTTCTTT
TRBJ2-1,-,TRBV29-1,-,CSVSNGGYGEQFF,TGCAGCGTTAGTAATGGGGGGTACGGTGAGCAGTTCTTC
TRBJ2-7,-,TRBV20-1,-,CSARDQGKGYEQYF,TGCAGTGCTAGAGATCAGGGAAAGGGCTACGAGCAGTACTTC
TRBJ2-5,-,TRBV7-8,TRBD2,CASSLSTSGGRSEETQYF,TGTGCCAGCAGCCTCTCGACTAGCGGGGGAAGGTCAGAAGAGACCCAGTACTTC
TRBJ1-1,-,TRBV9,TRBD1,CASSLTGQGVSEAFF,TGTGCCAGCAGCTTAACAGGACAGGGTGTATCTGAAGCTTTCTTT
TRBJ1-2,once,TRBV6-5,TRBD1,CASSYSVGQGINYGYTF,TGTGCCAGCAGTTACTCGGTAGGACAGGGAATAAACTATGGCTACACCTTC
TRBJ2-1,-,TRBV7-9,TRBD2,CASSHPLAGEVNEQFF,TGTGCCAGCAGCCACCCACTAGCGGGAGAGGTAAATGAGCAGTTCTTC
TRBJ1-2,-,TRBV4-2,TRBD1,CASSQPDRGHLGYTF,TGTGCCAGCAGCCAACCTGACAGGGGTCATCTTGGCTACACCTTC
TRBJ1-1,-,TRBV13,-,CASSPPRTLNTEAFF,TGTGCCAGCAGCCCCCCCCGGACACTGAACACTGAAGCTTTCTTT
TRBJ2-2,-,TRBV27,TRBD2,CASSLRDYAGELFF,TGTGCCAGCAGTTTGCGGGACTACGCCGGGGAGCTGTTTTTT
TRBJ2-7,-,TRBV28,TRBD1,CASRPGQAHYEQYF,TGTGCCAGCAGGCCGGGACAGGCTCACTACGAGCAGTACTTC
TRBJ2-1,-,TRBV27,-,CASRTGGNNEQFF,TGTGCCAGCAGGACAGGAGGGAACAATGAGCAGTTCTTC
TRBJ1-6,-,TRBV5-6,-,CASSLGQNSPLHF,TGTGCCAGCAGCTTGGGACAGAATTCACCCCTCCACTTT
TRBJ2-7,-,TRBV6-5,-,CAVSEVGTGTYEQYF,TGTGCCGTCTCAGAAGTAGGGACCGGTACCTACGAGCAGTACTTC